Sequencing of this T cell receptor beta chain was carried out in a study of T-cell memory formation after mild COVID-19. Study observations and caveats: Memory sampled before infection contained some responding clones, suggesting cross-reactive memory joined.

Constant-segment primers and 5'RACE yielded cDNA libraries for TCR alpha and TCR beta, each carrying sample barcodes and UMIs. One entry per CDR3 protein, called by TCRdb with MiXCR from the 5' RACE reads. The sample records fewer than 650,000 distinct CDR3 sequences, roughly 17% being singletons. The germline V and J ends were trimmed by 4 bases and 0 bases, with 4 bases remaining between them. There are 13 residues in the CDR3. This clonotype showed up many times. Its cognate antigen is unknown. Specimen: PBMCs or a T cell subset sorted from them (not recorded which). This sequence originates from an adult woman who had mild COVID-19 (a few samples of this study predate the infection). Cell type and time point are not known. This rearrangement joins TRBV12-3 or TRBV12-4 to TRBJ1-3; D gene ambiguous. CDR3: CASSSLSGNTIYF. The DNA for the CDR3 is TGTGCCAGCAGTTCCCTCTCTGGAAACACCATATATTTT.